This is a list of T cell receptor beta chains from one sample in a study of regulatory T cells in long-lasting Graves disease. TCRdb used MiXCR to reprocess the multiplex PCR reads, holding one entry per CDR3 protein. The sample contains 300,000 to 500,000 distinct CDR3 sequences, roughly 20% of which appear only once. The sample consisted of peripheral blood mononuclear cells (PBMCs), taken when the disease was refractory, from a patient treated with antithyroid drugs. Receptors originate from a female donor with Graves disease. The CDR3 runs from the conserved cysteine through the conserved F or W. D genes are given only for firm matches. Not every row has a clone size; where given, it reads once, few, many or a size class.

D gene: -
clone size: many
V gene: TRBV28
J gene: TRBJ2-5
CDR3 protein: CASSLRVWGQETQYF
CDR3 DNA: TGTGCCAGCAGTTTACGGGTTTGGGGCCAAGAGACCCAGTACTTC

D gene: -
clone size: few
V gene: TRBV7-2
J gene: TRBJ1-6
CDR3 protein: CASSSTWEDSPLHF
CDR3 DNA: TGTGCCAGCAGCTCGACTTGGGAGGATTCACCCCTCCACTTT

D gene: TRBD1
clone size: -
V gene: TRBV11-2
J gene: TRBJ2-7
CDR3 protein: CATRDRSVSYEQYF
CDR3 DNA: TGTGCCACCAGGGACAGATCTGTGTCCTACGAGCAGTACTTC

D gene: TRBD1
clone size: many
V gene: TRBV7-9
J gene: TRBJ1-2
CDR3 protein: CASSTDGQAISNYGYTF
CDR3 DNA: TGTGCCAGCAGCACAGACGGACAGGCGATCTCTAACTATGGCTACACCTTC

D gene: -
clone size: many
V gene: TRBV12-3/TRBV12-4
J gene: TRBJ2-7
CDR3 protein: CASSRFGANEQYF
CDR3 DNA: TGTGCCAGCAGCCGATTCGGAGCCAACGAGCAGTACTTC

D gene: -
clone size: -
V gene: TRBV29-1
J gene: TRBJ2-2
CDR3 protein: CSASWEGSGTGELFF
CDR3 DNA: TGCAGCGCATCCTGGGAAGGGTCTGGTACCGGGGAGCTGTTTTTT

D gene: TRBD2
clone size: -
V gene: TRBV7-8
J gene: TRBJ2-1
CDR3 protein: CASSYSGGRFNEQFF
CDR3 DNA: TGTGCCAGCAGTTATAGCGGGGGACGATTCAATGAGCAGTTCTTC

D gene: -
clone size: -
V gene: TRBV14
J gene: TRBJ1-1
CDR3 protein: CASSQQGRTEAFF
CDR3 DNA: TGTGCCAGCAGCCAACAGGGCCGAACTGAAGCTTTCTTT

D gene: TRBD1
clone size: many
V gene: TRBV28
J gene: TRBJ1-4
CDR3 protein: CASRMGQGLEKLFF
CDR3 DNA: TGTGCCAGCAGGATGGGACAGGGTTTAGAAAAACTGTTTTTT

D gene: -
clone size: many
V gene: TRBV7-2
J gene: TRBJ2-7
CDR3 protein: CASSLVGGRSSYEQYF
CDR3 DNA: TGTGCCAGCAGCTTAGTTGGCGGAAGGAGCTCCTACGAGCAGTACTTC

D gene: TRBD1
clone size: -
V gene: TRBV7-9
J gene: TRBJ2-2
CDR3 protein: CASRTGTDTGELFF
CDR3 DNA: TGTGCCAGCAGGACGGGGACAGACACCGGGGAGCTGTTTTTT

D gene: -
clone size: -
V gene: TRBV4-1
J gene: TRBJ1-2
CDR3 protein: CASSPRQEGIQPWGYTF
CDR3 DNA: TGCGCCAGCAGCCCCCGACAGGAGGGAATCCAGCCGTGGGGCTACACCTTC

D gene: -
clone size: -
V gene: TRBV12-3/TRBV12-4
J gene: TRBJ1-5
CDR3 protein: CASRRGEYQPQHF
CDR3 DNA: TGTGCCAGCAGGCGGGGGGAATATCAGCCCCAGCATTTT

D gene: -
clone size: many
V gene: TRBV7-2
J gene: TRBJ2-7
CDR3 protein: CASSFSVYQQYF
CDR3 DNA: TGTGCCAGCAGCTTCTCGGTTTACCAGCAGTACTTC

D gene: -
clone size: few
V gene: TRBV9
J gene: TRBJ2-3
CDR3 protein: CASSPLGGETTDTQYF
CDR3 DNA: TGTGCCAGCAGCCCCCTAGGCGGGGAGACCACAGATACGCAGTATTTT

D gene: -
clone size: -
V gene: TRBV4-2
J gene: TRBJ2-5
CDR3 protein: CASSQKGGISPLAETQYF
CDR3 DNA: TGTGCCAGCAGCCAAAAAGGGGGTATTAGTCCATTAGCAGAGACCCAGTACTTC

D gene: -
clone size: few
V gene: TRBV11-2
J gene: TRBJ2-5
CDR3 protein: CASSLLPQQETQYF
CDR3 DNA: TGTGCCAGCAGCTTACTTCCTCAACAAGAGACCCAGTACTTC

D gene: TRBD1
clone size: many
V gene: TRBV28
J gene: TRBJ2-7
CDR3 protein: CASSFSPGQGHYEQYF
CDR3 DNA: TGTGCCAGCAGTTTTTCACCGGGACAGGGACATTACGAGCAGTACTTC

D gene: -
clone size: many
V gene: TRBV28
J gene: TRBJ1-2
CDR3 protein: CASSLGGSPLYGYTF
CDR3 DNA: TGTGCCAGCAGTTTAGGGGGCTCCCCCCTCTATGGCTACACCTTC

D gene: -
clone size: few
V gene: TRBV12-3/TRBV12-4
J gene: TRBJ2-3
CDR3 protein: CASSFVRRDTQYF
CDR3 DNA: TGTGCCAGCAGTTTTGTGAGGCGCGATACGCAGTATTTT

D gene: -
clone size: many
V gene: TRBV29-1
J gene: TRBJ2-5
CDR3 protein: CSVPTSFETQYF
CDR3 DNA: TGCAGCGTTCCGACATCTTTTGAGACCCAGTACTTC

D gene: TRBD2
clone size: -
V gene: TRBV27
J gene: TRBJ2-1
CDR3 protein: CASSLLGSGIHNEQFF
CDR3 DNA: TGTGCCAGCAGTTTATTAGGGAGCGGGATACACAATGAGCAGTTCTTC

D gene: -
clone size: many
V gene: TRBV12-3/TRBV12-4
J gene: TRBJ1-4
CDR3 protein: CASRALSIATNEKLFF
CDR3 DNA: TGTGCCAGCAGGGCCCTGTCGATTGCAACTAATGAAAAACTGTTTTTT

D gene: -
clone size: -
V gene: TRBV11-2
J gene: TRBJ2-3
CDR3 protein: CASSQLASDTQYF
CDR3 DNA: TGTGCCAGCAGCCAACTAGCATCAGATACGCAGTATTTT

D gene: -
clone size: -
V gene: TRBV18
J gene: TRBJ1-6
CDR3 protein: CASSDDRLPSSPLHF
CDR3 DNA: TGTGCCAGCTCCGACGACAGGTTGCCCAGTTCACCCCTCCACTTT

D gene: TRBD1
clone size: -
V gene: TRBV4-1
J gene: TRBJ1-1
CDR3 protein: CASSEQGVNTEAFF
CDR3 DNA: TGCGCCAGCAGCGAACAGGGGGTGAACACTGAAGCTTTCTTT

D gene: TRBD2
clone size: many
V gene: TRBV20-1
J gene: TRBJ2-7
CDR3 protein: CSALSGTSGYEQYF
CDR3 DNA: TGCAGTGCTCTCTCCGGGACTAGCGGTTACGAGCAGTACTTC

D gene: TRBD1
clone size: -
V gene: TRBV6-2/TRBV6-3
J gene: TRBJ1-5
CDR3 protein: CASSYSGTGSFYQPQHF
CDR3 DNA: TGTGCCAGCAGTTACTCCGGGACAGGGTCTTTTTATCAGCCCCAGCATTTT

D gene: -
clone size: once
V gene: TRBV3-1
J gene: TRBJ1-2
CDR3 protein: CASSQVSEGYGYAF
CDR3 DNA: TGTGCCAGCAGCCAAGTGTCAGAGGGCTATGGCTACGCCTTC

D gene: -
clone size: -
V gene: TRBV20-1
J gene: TRBJ1-1
CDR3 protein: CSAIQGLGGAFF
CDR3 DNA: TGCAGTGCTATCCAGGGGCTGGGTGGAGCTTTCTTT

D gene: -
clone size: -
V gene: TRBV20-1
J gene: TRBJ1-6
CDR3 protein: CSASTAVRGSPLHF
CDR3 DNA: TGCAGTGCTTCAACAGCGGTCCGAGGTTCACCCCTCCACTTT

D gene: TRBD2
clone size: -
V gene: TRBV2
J gene: TRBJ2-5
CDR3 protein: CASRGTSGSEETQYF
CDR3 DNA: TGTGCCAGCAGGGGGACTAGCGGGAGTGAAGAGACCCAGTACTTC

D gene: -
clone size: few
V gene: TRBV24-1
J gene: TRBJ2-3
CDR3 protein: CATSGTGFTDTQYF
CDR3 DNA: TGTGCCACCAGTGGGACGGGCTTCACAGATACGCAGTATTTT

D gene: TRBD2
clone size: many
V gene: TRBV20-1
J gene: TRBJ2-5
CDR3 protein: CSASEAGGEETQYF
CDR3 DNA: TGCAGTGCTAGTGAAGCGGGAGGTGAAGAGACCCAGTACTTC

D gene: TRBD1
clone size: many
V gene: TRBV20-1
J gene: TRBJ1-1
CDR3 protein: CSARDRGQGLNTEAFF
CDR3 DNA: TGCAGTGCTAGAGATAGGGGACAGGGGCTTAACACTGAAGCTTTCTTT

D gene: -
clone size: many
V gene: TRBV12-3/TRBV12-4
J gene: TRBJ1-2
CDR3 protein: CASSFTGYGYTF
CDR3 DNA: TGTGCCAGCAGTTTTACGGGGTATGGCTACACCTTC

D gene: -
clone size: few
V gene: TRBV7-9
J gene: TRBJ2-7
CDR3 protein: CASSLPGGEQYF
CDR3 DNA: TGTGCCAGCAGCCTCCCAGGCGGCGAGCAGTACTTC

D gene: -
clone size: -
V gene: TRBV19
J gene: TRBJ1-1
CDR3 protein: CASYRTENTEAFF
CDR3 DNA: TGTGCCAGTTACCGGACAGAGAACACTGAAGCTTTCTTT

D gene: -
clone size: many
V gene: TRBV6-5
J gene: TRBJ2-7
CDR3 protein: CASSYSSRAYEQYF
CDR3 DNA: TGTGCCAGCAGTTACTCATCCAGGGCCTACGAGCAGTACTTC

D gene: -
clone size: many
V gene: TRBV6-1
J gene: TRBJ2-7
CDR3 protein: CASSEGRTEQYF
CDR3 DNA: TGTGCCAGCAGTGAAGGCAGGACAGAGCAGTACTTC

D gene: -
clone size: many
V gene: TRBV28
J gene: TRBJ2-4
CDR3 protein: CASKGGEALAKNIQYF
CDR3 DNA: TGTGCCAGCAAGGGAGGTGAAGCCCTAGCCAAAAACATTCAGTACTTC

D gene: -
clone size: many
V gene: TRBV7-9
J gene: TRBJ2-7
CDR3 protein: CASSFSRGGFDEQYF
CDR3 DNA: TGTGCCAGCAGCTTTAGTAGGGGCGGGTTCGACGAGCAGTACTTC

D gene: -
clone size: -
V gene: TRBV11-1
J gene: TRBJ2-5
CDR3 protein: CASSSIPNRETQYF
CDR3 DNA: TGTGCCAGCAGCTCAATACCCAACAGGGAGACCCAGTACTTC

D gene: -
clone size: -
V gene: TRBV27
J gene: TRBJ2-1
CDR3 protein: CASSFSPWTPYNEQFF
CDR3 DNA: TGTGCCAGCAGTTTCTCCCCGTGGACCCCCTACAATGAGCAGTTCTTC

D gene: -
clone size: -
V gene: TRBV30
J gene: TRBJ1-5
CDR3 protein: CAWSVSGGHQPQHF
CDR3 DNA: TGTGCCTGGAGTGTATCTGGGGGACATCAGCCCCAGCATTTT

D gene: -
clone size: few
V gene: TRBV20-1
J gene: TRBJ2-2
CDR3 protein: CSAHRASLYTGELFF
CDR3 DNA: TGCAGTGCCCATCGGGCTTCCCTTTACACCGGGGAGCTGTTTTTT

D gene: -
clone size: many
V gene: TRBV10-3
J gene: TRBJ2-7
CDR3 protein: CAISESRALEQYF
CDR3 DNA: TGTGCCATCAGTGAATCGAGAGCTCTCGAGCAGTACTTC

D gene: -
clone size: -
V gene: TRBV11-2
J gene: TRBJ1-3
CDR3 protein: CASSFLTGPAGNTIYF
CDR3 DNA: TGTGCCAGCAGCTTCCTCACAGGGCCGGCTGGAAACACCATATATTTT

D gene: -
clone size: many
V gene: TRBV7-2
J gene: TRBJ1-1
CDR3 protein: CASSLPTIMNTEAFF
CDR3 DNA: TGTGCCAGCAGCTTACCGACAATCATGAACACTGAAGCTTTCTTT

D gene: -
clone size: -
V gene: TRBV28
J gene: TRBJ1-5
CDR3 protein: CASGVPGNQPQHF
CDR3 DNA: TGTGCCAGCGGTGTCCCCGGCAATCAGCCCCAGCATTTT

D gene: TRBD1
clone size: few
V gene: TRBV20-1
J gene: TRBJ1-5
CDR3 protein: CSAKATGWGNQPQHF
CDR3 DNA: TGCAGTGCTAAGGCGACAGGGTGGGGCAATCAGCCCCAGCATTTT

D gene: TRBD1
clone size: few
V gene: TRBV4-2
J gene: TRBJ2-7
CDR3 protein: CASSQGSRDRGYEQYF
CDR3 DNA: TGTGCCAGCAGCCAAGGGTCCCGGGACAGGGGCTACGAGCAGTACTTC